This TCR beta chain was sequenced for a study of blood T cells in healthy people across ages. Study-wide results and caveats: Total diversity from one million sequenced T cells was likely underestimated. No one knew whether donors had CMV, which possibly confounded expanded clonotype changes.

Primed by a sample-barcoded 5' primer and a J-beta primer mix, a second PCR proceeded for about 6 to 12 cycles. MiXCR, applied by TCRdb to the 5' RACE reads, yields one record per CDR3 protein. Of roughly 2 million distinct CDR3 sequences detected, 49% appear once; the ten largest clones hold roughly 2.1%. CDR1 is MNHEY, CDR2 SVGEGT, per germline. The CDR3 loop spans 12 amino acids. The donors, all healthy, were Caucasians living in Russia, aged roughly 6 to 100. Notes on this clonotype: No antigen is known for it.

The TCR comes from a woman aged 40 to 50 in good health. Sequences were obtained from blood. The chain uses TRBV6-2 or TRBV6-3 and TRBJ2-5, with D possibly TRBD2 on 5 matching bases. The J call could be wrong; TRBJ2-7 is a better fit for the DNA end. The DNA for the CDR3 is TGTGCCAGCAGTTATGCGGGCCACGAGCAGTACTTC. This codes for CASSYAGHEQYF.